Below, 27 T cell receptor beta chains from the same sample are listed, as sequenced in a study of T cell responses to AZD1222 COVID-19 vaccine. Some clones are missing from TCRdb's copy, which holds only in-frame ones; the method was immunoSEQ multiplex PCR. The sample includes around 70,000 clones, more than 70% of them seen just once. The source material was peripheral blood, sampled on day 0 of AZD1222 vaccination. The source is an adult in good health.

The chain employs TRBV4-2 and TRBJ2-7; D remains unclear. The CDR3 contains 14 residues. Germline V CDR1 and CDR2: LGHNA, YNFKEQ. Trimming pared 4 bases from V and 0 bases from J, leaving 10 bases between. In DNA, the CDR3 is TGTGCCAGCAGCCTCGGGTCCAGCTCCTACGAGCAGTACTTC. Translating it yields CASSLGSSSYEQYF.

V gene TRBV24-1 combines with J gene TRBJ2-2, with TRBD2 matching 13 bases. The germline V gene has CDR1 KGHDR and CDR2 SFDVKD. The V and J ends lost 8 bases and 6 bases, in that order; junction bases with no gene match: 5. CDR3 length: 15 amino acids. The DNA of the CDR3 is TGTGCCACCATTACTAGCGGGAGGGCCGCCGGGGAGCTGTTTTTT. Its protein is CATITSGRAAGELFF.

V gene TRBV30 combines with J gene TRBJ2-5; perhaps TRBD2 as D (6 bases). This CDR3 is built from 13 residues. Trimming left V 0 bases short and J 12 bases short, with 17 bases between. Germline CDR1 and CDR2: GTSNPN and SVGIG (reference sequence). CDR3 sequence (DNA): TGTGCCTGGAGTGTTTCCGATAGCGGAATAAAGTACTTC. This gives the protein CAWSVSDSGIKYF.

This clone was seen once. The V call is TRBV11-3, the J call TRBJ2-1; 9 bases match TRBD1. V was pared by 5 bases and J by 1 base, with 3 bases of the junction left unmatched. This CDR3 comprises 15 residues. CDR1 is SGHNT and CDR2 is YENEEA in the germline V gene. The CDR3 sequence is CASSAGTGSYNEQFF. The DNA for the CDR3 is TGTGCCAGCAGCGCCGGGACAGGGTCCTACAATGAGCAGTTCTTC.

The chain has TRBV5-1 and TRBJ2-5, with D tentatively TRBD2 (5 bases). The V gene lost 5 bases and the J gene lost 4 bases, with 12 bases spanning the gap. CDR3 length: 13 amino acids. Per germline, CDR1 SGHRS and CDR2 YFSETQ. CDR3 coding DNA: TGCGCCAGCAGGGCCCCAGGAGGAGAGACCCAGTACTTC. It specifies CASRAPGGETQYF.

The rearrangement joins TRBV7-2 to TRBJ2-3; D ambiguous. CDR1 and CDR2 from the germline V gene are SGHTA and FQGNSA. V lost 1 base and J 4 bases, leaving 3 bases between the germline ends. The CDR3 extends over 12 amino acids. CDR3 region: CASSLDPDTQYF. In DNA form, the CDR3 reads TGTGCCAGCAGCTTAGACCCAGATACGCAGTATTTT.

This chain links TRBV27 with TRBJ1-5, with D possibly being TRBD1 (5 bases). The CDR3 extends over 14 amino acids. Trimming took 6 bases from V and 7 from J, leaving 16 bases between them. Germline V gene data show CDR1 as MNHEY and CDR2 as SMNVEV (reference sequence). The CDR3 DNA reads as TGTGCCAGCAGCGGGGCCGGGTCGGGGCAGCCCCAGCATTTT. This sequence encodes CASSGAGSGQPQHF.

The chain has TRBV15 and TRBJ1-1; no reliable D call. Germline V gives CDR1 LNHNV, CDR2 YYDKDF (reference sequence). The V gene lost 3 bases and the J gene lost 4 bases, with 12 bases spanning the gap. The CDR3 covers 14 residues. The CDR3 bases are TGTGCCACCAGCAGGGATTTTGAGGGCACTGAAGCTTTCTTT. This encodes CATSRDFEGTEAFF.

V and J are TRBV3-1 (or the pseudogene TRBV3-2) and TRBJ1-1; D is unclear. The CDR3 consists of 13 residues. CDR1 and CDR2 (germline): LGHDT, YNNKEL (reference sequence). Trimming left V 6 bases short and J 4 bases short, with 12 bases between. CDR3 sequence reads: CASSQRHFTEAFF. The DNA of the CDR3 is TGTGCCAGCAGTCAAAGACACTTCACTGAAGCTTTCTTT.

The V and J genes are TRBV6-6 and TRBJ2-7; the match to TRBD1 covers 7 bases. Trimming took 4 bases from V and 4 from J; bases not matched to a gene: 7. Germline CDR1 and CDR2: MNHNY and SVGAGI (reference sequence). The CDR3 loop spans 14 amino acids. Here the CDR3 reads CASSSRQGAYEQYF. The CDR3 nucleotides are TGTGCCAGCAGTTCCCGACAGGGAGCGTACGAGCAGTACTTC.

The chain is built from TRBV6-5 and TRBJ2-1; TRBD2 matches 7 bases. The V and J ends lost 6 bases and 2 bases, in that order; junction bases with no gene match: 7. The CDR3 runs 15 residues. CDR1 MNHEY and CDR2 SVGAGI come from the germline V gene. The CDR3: CASRPLADAYNEQFF. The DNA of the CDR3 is TGTGCCAGCAGGCCCCTAGCGGACGCCTACAATGAGCAGTTCTTC.

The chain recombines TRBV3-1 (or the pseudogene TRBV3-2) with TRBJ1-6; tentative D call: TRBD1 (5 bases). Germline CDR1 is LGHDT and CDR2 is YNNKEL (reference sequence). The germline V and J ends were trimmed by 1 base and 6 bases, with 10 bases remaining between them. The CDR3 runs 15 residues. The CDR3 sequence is CASSQGQIFNSPLHF. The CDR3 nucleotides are TGTGCCAGCAGCCAAGGACAGATTTTTAATTCACCCCTCCACTTT.

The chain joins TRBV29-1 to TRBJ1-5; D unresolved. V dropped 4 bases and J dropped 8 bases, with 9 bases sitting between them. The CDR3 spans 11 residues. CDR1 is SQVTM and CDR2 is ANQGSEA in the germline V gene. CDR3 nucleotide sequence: TGCAGCGTTGGAGGTGAGGAGCCCCAGCATTTT. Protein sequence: CSVGGEEPQHF.

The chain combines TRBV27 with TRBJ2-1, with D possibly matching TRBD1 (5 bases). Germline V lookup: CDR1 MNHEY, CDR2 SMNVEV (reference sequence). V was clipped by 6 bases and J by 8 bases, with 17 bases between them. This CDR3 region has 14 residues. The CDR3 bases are TGTGCCAGCAGCCAACAGGTCCCCCTGGATGAGCAGTTCTTC. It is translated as CASSQQVPLDEQFF.

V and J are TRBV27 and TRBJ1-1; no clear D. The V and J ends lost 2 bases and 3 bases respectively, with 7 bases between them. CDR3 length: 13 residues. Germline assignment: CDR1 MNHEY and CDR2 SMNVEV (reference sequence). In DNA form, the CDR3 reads TGTGCCAGCAGTTTAACGATAGACACTGAAGCTTTCTTT. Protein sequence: CASSLTIDTEAFF.

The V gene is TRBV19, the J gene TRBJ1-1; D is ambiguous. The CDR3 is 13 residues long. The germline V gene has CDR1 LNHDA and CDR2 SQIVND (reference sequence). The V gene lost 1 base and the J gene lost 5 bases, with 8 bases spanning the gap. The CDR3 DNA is TGTGCCAGTAGTATAGGGTTTGGAACTGAAGCTTTCTTT. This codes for CASSIGFGTEAFF.

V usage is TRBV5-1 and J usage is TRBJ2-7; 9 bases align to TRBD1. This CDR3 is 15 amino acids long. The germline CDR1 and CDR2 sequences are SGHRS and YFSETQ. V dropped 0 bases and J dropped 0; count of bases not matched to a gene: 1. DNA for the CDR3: TGCGCCAGCAGCTTGGGGACAGGGGACTCCTACGAGCAGTACTTC. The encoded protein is CASSLGTGDSYEQYF.

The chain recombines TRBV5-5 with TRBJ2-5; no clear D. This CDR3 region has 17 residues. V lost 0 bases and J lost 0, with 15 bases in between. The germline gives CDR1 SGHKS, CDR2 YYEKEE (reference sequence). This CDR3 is CASSLVGHGEYQETQYF. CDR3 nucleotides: TGTGCCAGCAGCTTGGTAGGTCACGGAGAGTACCAAGAGACCCAGTACTTC.

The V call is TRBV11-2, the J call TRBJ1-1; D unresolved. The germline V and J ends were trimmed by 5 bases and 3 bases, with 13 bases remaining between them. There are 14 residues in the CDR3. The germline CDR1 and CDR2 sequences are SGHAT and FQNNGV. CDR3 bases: TGTGCCAGCAGCCTGGGAGTGCGGGACACTGAAGCTTTCTTT. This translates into CASSLGVRDTEAFF.

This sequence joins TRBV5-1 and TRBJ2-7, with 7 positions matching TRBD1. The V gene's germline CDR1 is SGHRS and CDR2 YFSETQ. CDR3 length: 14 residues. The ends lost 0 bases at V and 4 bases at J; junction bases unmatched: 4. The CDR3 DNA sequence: TGCGCCAGCAGCTTGGGACAGGGACCGTACGAGCAGTACTTC. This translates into CASSLGQGPYEQYF.

CDR3 sequence: CASSPTDSGFQETQYF. The DNA of the CDR3 is TGTGCCAGCTCACCAACGGACAGCGGGTTCCAAGAGACCCAGTACTTC. This chain links TRBV18 with TRBJ2-5; D tentatively reads TRBD1 or TRBD2 (6 bases each). Trimming cost V 2 bases and J 1 base, with 14 bases left between them. This CDR3 is built from 16 residues. Germline lookup yields CDR1 KGHSH and CDR2 LQKENI.

For the CDR3, the DNA is TGTGCCAGCAGCTTCGCCGGGACTAGCACTTCCGAGCAGTACTTC. It translates to CASSFAGTSTSEQYF. The rearrangement joins TRBV7-6 to TRBJ2-7; 9 nucleotides align to TRBD2. The CDR3 has 15 amino acids. The ends lost 3 bases at V and 6 bases at J; junction bases unmatched: 9. Germline CDR1 is SGHVS and CDR2 is FNYEAQ. The variable domain in full, with the rest retrieved from reference TRBV7-6 and TRBJ2-7, is GAGVSQSPRYKVTKRGQDVALRCDPISGHVSLYWYRQALGQGPEFLTYFNYEAQQDKSGLPNDRFSAERPEGSISTLTIQRTEQRDSAMYRCASSFAGTSTSEQYFGPGTRLTVT.

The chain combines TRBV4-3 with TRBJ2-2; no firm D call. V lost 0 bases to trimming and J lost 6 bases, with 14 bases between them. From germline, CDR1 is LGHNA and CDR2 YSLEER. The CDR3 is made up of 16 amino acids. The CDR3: CASSQEVVGRSGELFF. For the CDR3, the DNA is TGCGCCAGCAGCCAAGAAGTCGTTGGCCGATCCGGGGAGCTGTTTTTT.

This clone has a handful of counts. The CDR3 sequence: CASSSGGGRTSNEQFF. For the CDR3, the DNA is TGCGCCAGCAGCTCAGGTGGCGGGAGGACGTCAAATGAGCAGTTCTTC. J is TRBJ2-1 and V is TRBV5-1; 8 bases match TRBD2. This CDR3 comprises 16 residues. The germline V gene has CDR1 SGHRS and CDR2 YFSETQ. V lost 3 bases and J lost 7; bases outside the gene matches: 12.

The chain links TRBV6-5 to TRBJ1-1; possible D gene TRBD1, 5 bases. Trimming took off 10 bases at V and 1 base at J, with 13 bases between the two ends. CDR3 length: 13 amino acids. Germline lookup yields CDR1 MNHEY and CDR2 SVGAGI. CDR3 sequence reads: CATSLQGNTEAFF. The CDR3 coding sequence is TGTGCCACCTCTTTGCAGGGGAACACTGAAGCTTTCTTT.

For the CDR3, the DNA is TGTGCCGGGGAGACAGGCTACGAGCAGTACTTC. This encodes CAGETGYEQYF. The V gene is TRBV30, the J gene TRBJ2-7; possibly TRBD1 for D (6 bases). V gave up 8 bases and J gave up 3 bases, with 11 bases separating them. The germline gives CDR1 GTSNPN, CDR2 SVGIG (reference sequence). The CDR3 length is 11 residues.

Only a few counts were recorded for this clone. The CDR3 region is CASSPQAGGPDTQYF. The CDR3 DNA follows: TGTGCCAGCTCACCTCAGGCAGGGGGCCCAGATACGCAGTATTTT. The chain has TRBV18 and TRBJ2-3; 8 nucleotides line up with TRBD1. There are 15 residues in the CDR3. Germline values: CDR1 KGHSH, CDR2 LQKENI. Trimming at V came to 3 bases and at J to 4 bases, leaving 6 bases not matched to a gene.